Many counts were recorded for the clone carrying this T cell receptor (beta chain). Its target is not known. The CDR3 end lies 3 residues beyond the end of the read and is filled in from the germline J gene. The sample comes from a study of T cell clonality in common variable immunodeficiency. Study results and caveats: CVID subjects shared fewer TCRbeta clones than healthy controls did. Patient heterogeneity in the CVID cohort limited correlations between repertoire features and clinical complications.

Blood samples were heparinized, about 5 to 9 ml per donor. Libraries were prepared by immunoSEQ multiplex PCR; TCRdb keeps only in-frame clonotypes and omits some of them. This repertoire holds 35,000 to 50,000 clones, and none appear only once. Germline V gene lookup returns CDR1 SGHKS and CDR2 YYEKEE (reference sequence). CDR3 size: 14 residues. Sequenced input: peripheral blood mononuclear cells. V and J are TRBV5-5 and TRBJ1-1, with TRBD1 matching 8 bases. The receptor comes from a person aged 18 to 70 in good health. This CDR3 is CASSLRDRKPEAFF. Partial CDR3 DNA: TGTGCCAGCAGCCTCCGGGACAGGAAACCCGAA. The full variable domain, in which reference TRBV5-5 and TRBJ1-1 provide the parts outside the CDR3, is DAGVTQSPTHLIKTRGQQVTLRCSPISGHKSVSWYQQVLGQGPQFIFQYYEKEERGRGNFPDRFSARQFPNYSSELNVNALLLGDSALYLCASSLRDRKPEAFFGQGTRLTVV.